This T cell receptor beta chain is from a study of prognosis after radiotherapy for stage I lung cancer. Overall study: Some 14 of the patients were found to have newly diagnosed primary stage I lung tumors, and a few were living with oligometastatic NSCLC after surgical resection of the primary tumor. Squamous cell carcinoma affected more than five patients, adenocarcinoma about 11.

This clonotype was seen many times. Collection of peripheral blood, in a volume of around 6 milliliters, was performed at each of two time points. The study amplified the TCR beta CDR3 region from genomic DNA. This amplification was carried out by two rounds of multiplex PCR. First-round PCR, the initial amplification, used primers specific to each TRBV and TRBJ gene. TCRdb re-called the multiplex PCR reads through MiXCR, storing one row per CDR3 protein. Here the sample spans about 15,000 distinct CDR3 sequences, about a sixth being singletons. Trimming pared 0 bases from V and 1 base from J, leaving 10 bases between. The germline V gene has CDR1 LNHNV and CDR2 YYDKDF (reference sequence). The CDR3 runs to 16 residues.

Sequencing used PBMCs, obtained before or after stereotactic body radiation therapy (not recorded which). This chain links TRBV15 with TRBJ1-5; D unclear. This clonotype was sampled from a donor of 50 years or more with non-small cell lung cancer. In nucleotides, the CDR3 is TGTGCCACCAGCAGAGACTCACTGTGGAGCAATCAGCCCCAGCATTTT. This gives the protein CATSRDSLWSNQPQHF.